A single sample is the source of the 29 T cell receptor beta chains below, sequenced in a study of blood T cell repertoires in COVID-19. TCRdb's copy holds only in-frame clones and misses some; the assay was immunoSEQ multiplex PCR. The table includes roughly 200,000 clones, roughly 83% detected once. The sample was peripheral blood. These receptors were taken from a human donor in a cohort sampled during active COVID-19.

The chain employs TRBV6-4 and TRBJ2-6; TRBD2 aligns across 10 bases. The CDR3 totals 17 residues. Trimming at V came to 0 bases and at J to 1 base, leaving 0 bases not matched to a gene. Germline CDR1 and CDR2: MRHNA and SNTAGT. In DNA, the CDR3 is TGTGCCAGCAGTGACTCGACTAGCGGGTCTGGGGCCAACGTCCTGACTTTC. Protein: CASSDSTSGSGANVLTF.

About this clone itself: The sample holds other DNA sequences that translate to the same CDR3. Here the CDR3 DNA reads TGTGCCAGCAGCTTAGGAGGGGGCGAGCAGTACTTC. This translates into CASSLGGGEQYF. The chain couples TRBV11-3 to TRBJ2-7, with D perhaps matching TRBD1 (6 bases). Per germline, CDR1 SGHNT and CDR2 YENEEA. V lost 1 base to trimming and J lost 6 bases, with 7 bases between them. The CDR3 spans 12 residues.

The chain links TRBV5-4 to TRBJ1-1; D not resolved. Between the trimmed V and J ends, which lost 4 bases and 3 bases, there was a span of 13 bases. Germline V gene data show CDR1 as SGHNT and CDR2 as YYREEE (reference sequence). CDR3 length equals 14 residues. The CDR3 nucleotides are TGTGCCAGCAGCCCCCAGCTTGCGGACACTGAAGCTTTCTTT. As protein: CASSPQLADTEAFF.

This clone appeared once. CDR3 loop: CASSSGVQPQHF. For the CDR3, the DNA is TGTGCCAGCAGTTCAGGGGTTCAGCCCCAGCATTTT. This chain connects TRBV27 to TRBJ1-5, with D maybe TRBD1 (6 bases). V lost 4 bases and J 6 bases, leaving 7 bases between the germline ends. This CDR3 has 12 amino acids. In germline, CDR1 is MNHEY, CDR2 SMNVEV (reference sequence).

J is TRBJ1-1 and V is TRBV20-1; 7 bases match TRBD1. The CDR3 sequence is 14 residues long. Trimming cost V 3 bases and J 1 base; bases outside gene matches: 5. The germline gives CDR1 DFQATT, CDR2 SNEGSKA (reference sequence). CDR3 region: CSASPAGGNTEAFF. The CDR3 DNA reads as TGCAGTGCTAGTCCGGCAGGGGGGAACACTGAAGCTTTCTTT.

The chain joins TRBV7-9 to TRBJ2-1; 8 bases map to TRBD2. J lost 8 bases, V lost 5 bases, and 11 bases had no gene match. The CDR3 runs 15 residues. Germline V lookup: CDR1 SEHNR, CDR2 FQNEAQ (reference sequence). The CDR3 sequence: CASSLRGGPNDEQFF. CDR3 in DNA: TGTGCCAGCAGCCTTCGGGGGGGCCCAAATGATGAGCAGTTCTTC.

The chain has TRBV3-1 (or the pseudogene TRBV3-2) and TRBJ1-5; TRBD1 matches 9 bases. The germline V gene has CDR1 LGHDT and CDR2 YNNKEL (reference sequence). V lost 2 bases, J lost 0 bases, and 8 bases stayed unmatched. The CDR3 totals 18 residues. In nucleotides, the CDR3 is TGTGCCAGCAGCCAATCAGGGACAGGGAGATATAGCAATCAGCCCCAGCATTTT. Its protein product is CASSQSGTGRYSNQPQHF.

The chain links TRBV5-1 to TRBJ2-7; weak D call: TRBD1 (5 bases). Germline V gives CDR1 SGHRS, CDR2 YFSETQ. The CDR3 is 13 residues long. Trimming left V 0 bases short and J 6 bases short, with 10 bases between. This CDR3 reads CASSLELGVEQYF. The CDR3, as DNA: TGCGCCAGCAGCTTGGAGTTAGGGGTCGAGCAGTACTTC. The full variable domain, with the rest looked up from reference TRBV5-1 and TRBJ2-7, is KAGVTQTPRYLIKTRGQQVTLSCSPISGHRSVSWYQQTPGQGLQFLFEYFSETQRNKGNFPGRFSGRQFSNSRSEMNVSTLELGDSALYLCASSLELGVEQYFGPGTRLTVT.

The chain employs TRBV2 and TRBJ1-4; 8 bases map to TRBD1. The CDR3 sequence is 14 residues long. Germline loops: CDR1 SNHLY, CDR2 FYNNEI. The ends lost 10 bases at V and 7 bases at J; junction bases unmatched: 11. The CDR3 DNA reads TGTGCCACCGGCTCCGGGACAGGAGGTGAAAAACTGTTTTTT. This codes for CATGSGTGGEKLFF.

The rearrangement uses TRBV7-3 and TRBJ1-1; no clear D. Germline V lookup: CDR1 SGHTA, CDR2 FQGTGA. Deletions cut 0 bases from V and 1 base from J, with 6 bases between. The CDR3 is 14 amino acids. CDR3 sequence: CASSLTSQNTEAFF. As DNA, the CDR3 is TGTGCCAGCAGCTTAACTAGTCAGAACACTGAAGCTTTCTTT. The full variable domain, with the rest looked up from reference TRBV7-3 and TRBJ1-1, is GAGVSQTPSNKVTEKGKYVELRCDPISGHTALYWYRQSLGQGPEFLIYFQGTGAADDSGLPNDRFFAVRPEGSVSTLKIQRTERGDSAVYLCASSLTSQNTEAFFGQGTRLTVV.

The rearrangement links TRBV4-2 to TRBJ2-4; weak D call: TRBD1 (6 bases). Trimming pared 0 bases from V and 0 bases from J, leaving 21 bases between. CDR1 is LGHNA and CDR2 is YNFKEQ in the germline V gene. The length of the CDR3 is 20 residues. CDR3 DNA sequence: TGTGCCAGCAGCCAAGATCTTGGGCTAGCAGGGGAGCTAGCCAAAAACATTCAGTACTTC. Translated: CASSQDLGLAGELAKNIQYF.

V is TRBV27 and J is TRBJ2-7; 7 bases align to TRBD1. The ends lost 4 bases at V and 2 bases at J; junction bases unmatched: 11. Per the germline V gene, CDR1 is MNHEY and CDR2 is SMNVEV (reference sequence). The CDR3 covers 16 residues. The CDR3 region has the DNA TGTGCCAGCAGTTCCGAATTGACAGGGACCCCCTACGAGCAGTACTTC. Translating gives CASSSELTGTPYEQYF.

The gene calls are TRBV3-1 (or the pseudogene TRBV3-2) and TRBJ2-1, with 9 positions matching TRBD2. The V and J ends lost 4 bases and 6 bases, in that order; junction bases with no gene match: 4. In germline, CDR1 is LGHDT, CDR2 YNNKEL (reference sequence). The length of the CDR3 is 14 residues. As DNA, the CDR3 is TGTGCCAGCAGCCGGGGCGGGGGGGCCAATGAGCAGTTCTTC. The encoded protein is CASSRGGGANEQFF.

The genes are TRBV2 and TRBJ2-3; D gene ambiguous. This CDR3 has 14 residues. From germline, CDR1 is SNHLY and CDR2 FYNNEI. Trimming took 2 bases from V and 0 from J, leaving 6 bases between them. The CDR3 reads CASSEQRSTDTQYF. The CDR3, as DNA: TGTGCCAGCAGTGAACAGCGTAGCACAGATACGCAGTATTTT.

The V and J genes are TRBV12-3 or TRBV12-4 and TRBJ1-1; 7 nucleotides match TRBD1. V lost 6 bases and J lost 5; bases outside the gene matches: 6. The length of the CDR3 is 13 residues. Here the CDR3 reads CASRGDRVTEAFF. CDR3 in DNA: TGTGCCAGCAGGGGAGACAGGGTAACTGAAGCTTTCTTT.

This rearrangement joins TRBV5-6 to TRBJ2-7, with no clear D. Germline-derived CDR1 and CDR2 are SGHDT and YYEEEE. With 0 bases removed from V and 2 bases from J, the gap between germline ends came to 15 bases. CDR3 length equals 16 residues. The CDR3 loop is CASSLGEVQITYEQYF. The CDR3 coding sequence is TGTGCCAGCAGCTTGGGTGAAGTACAGATCACCTACGAGCAGTACTTC.

This sequence joins TRBV19 and TRBJ1-5; 10 nucleotides line up with TRBD1. V dropped 4 bases and J dropped 7; count of bases not matched to a gene: 1. CDR3 length: 13 residues. Germline CDR1 is LNHDA and CDR2 is SQIVND (reference sequence). The CDR3 bases are TGTGCCAGTAGTACGACAGGGGGCCAGCCCCAGCATTTT. It is translated as CASSTTGGQPQHF.

The J gene is TRBJ1-3, the V gene TRBV7-2, with D maybe TRBD1 (5 bases). The V gene lost 8 bases and the J gene lost 2 bases, with 13 bases spanning the gap. Germline assignment: CDR1 SGHTA and CDR2 FQGNSA. This CDR3 has 14 amino acids. CDR3 amino acids: CASLPDSAGNTIYF. The CDR3 nucleotides are TGTGCCAGCCTTCCTGACAGTGCTGGAAACACCATATATTTT.

The J gene is TRBJ1-2, the V gene TRBV2, with D perhaps matching TRBD1 (6 bases). Trimming took 3 bases from V and 6 from J, leaving 14 bases between them. The germline CDR1 and CDR2 sequences are SNHLY and FYNNEI. The CDR3 consists of 14 residues. DNA for the CDR3: TGTGCCAGCAGTGAGGAACGGGGGGCCAATGGCTACACCTTC. Translation: CASSEERGANGYTF. The variable domain in full, with the rest retrieved from reference TRBV2 and TRBJ1-2, is EPEVTQTPSHQVTQMGQEVILRCVPISNHLYFYWYRQILGQKVEFLVSFYNNEISEKSEIFDDQFSVERPDGSNFTLKIRSTKLEDSAMYFCASSEERGANGYTFGSGTRLTVV.

The rearrangement joins TRBV2 to TRBJ1-3, with 8 positions matching TRBD1. CDR1 and CDR2 from the germline V gene are SNHLY and FYNNEI. CDR3 length equals 17 residues. The V and J ends lost 9 bases and 0 bases, in that order; junction bases with no gene match: 13. CDR3 nucleotides: TGTGCCAGAGACCGGGACAGGAGGATGAGCTCTGGAAACACCATATATTTT. This codes for CARDRDRRMSSGNTIYF.

V gene TRBV4-3 combines with J gene TRBJ2-2; 8 bases align to TRBD1. The CDR3 contains 15 residues. After removal of 4 bases from V and 6 bases from J, the junction contained 7 bases not matched to a gene. Germline V gene lookup returns CDR1 LGHNA and CDR2 YSLEER. CDR3 region: CASSPSGGRAGELFF. CDR3 nucleotide sequence: TGCGCCAGCAGCCCATCAGGGGGCCGGGCCGGGGAGCTGTTTTTT.

The chain employs TRBV5-4 and TRBJ2-7, with D possibly TRBD1 on 5 matching bases. CDR3 size: 15 residues. The V end was cut by 0 bases, the J end by 0 bases, with 10 bases between. Germline assignment: CDR1 SGHNT and CDR2 YYREEE (reference sequence). The CDR3 DNA reads TGTGCCAGCAGCTTGGGGCAGGGTAGCTCCTACGAGCAGTACTTC. Translating it yields CASSLGQGSSYEQYF.

The chain has TRBV4-3 and TRBJ2-7; TRBD1 agrees at 9 bases. CDR1 is LGHNA, CDR2 YSLEER, per germline. This CDR3 has 16 amino acids. J was trimmed by 8 bases and V by 0 bases; bases with no gene match: 11. CDR3 coding DNA: TGCGCCAGCAGCCAAGAGGCCGGGACAGGGTCTACGAAGCAGTACTTC. Encoded protein: CASSQEAGTGSTKQYF.

The chain uses TRBV6-5 and TRBJ2-3; TRBD2 agrees at 12 bases. This CDR3 spans 15 amino acids. Trimming removed 6 bases from V and 3 bases from J; junction bases left unmatched: 4. Germline CDR1 is MNHEY and CDR2 is SVGAGI. This chain's CDR3 is CASSWGTSGTDTQYF. The CDR3 nucleotides read TGTGCCAGCAGCTGGGGGACTAGCGGGACAGATACGCAGTATTTT.

J is TRBJ1-2 and V is TRBV28; TRBD1 agrees at 8 bases. With V trimmed by 6 bases and J by 7 bases, 7 bases remained unmatched. Germline V gene lookup returns CDR1 MDHEN and CDR2 SYDVKM. The length of the CDR3 is 13 residues. The CDR3 DNA follows: TGTGCCAGCAGCATACCGGACAGGGTTGGCTACACCTTC. Its protein product is CASSIPDRVGYTF.

This chain joins TRBV19 and TRBJ1-2; no firm D call. There are 8 residues in the CDR3. Germline V gene sequence: CDR1 LNHDA, CDR2 SQIVND (reference sequence). Trimming cost V 8 bases and J 12 bases, with 7 bases left between them. The CDR3 spells CASGPDTF. The CDR3 region has the DNA TGTGCCAGTGGCCCCGACACCTTC.

The CDR3, as DNA: TGTGCCAGCAGTTCCCTTGGCTACACCTTC. Amino acids: CASSSLGYTF. This sequence joins TRBV28 and TRBJ1-2; D remains ambiguous. The CDR3 has 10 amino acids. Trimming removed 4 bases from V and 7 bases from J, with 4 bases in between. Germline CDR1 is MDHEN and CDR2 is SYDVKM.

The chain links TRBV21-1 to TRBJ1-1; TRBD1 was called by the table and not checked on the DNA. TRBV21-1 has pseudogene status. The CDR3 spans 17 residues. The CDR3 DNA follows: TGTGCCAGCAGCAAAGCGCTCGGCAGGGACATGAACACTGAAGCTTTCTTT. Its translation is CASSKALGRDMNTEAFF.

This chain connects TRBV29-1 to TRBJ2-1; weak D call: TRBD2 (5 bases). V shed 4 bases and J shed 4 bases, with 11 bases lying between them. This CDR3 contains 13 residues. In germline, CDR1 is SQVTM, CDR2 ANQGSEA. CDR3 nucleotides: TGCAGCGTTGTTGGCGGACTGTACAATGAGCAGTTCTTC. It codes for CSVVGGLYNEQFF.